Described below is a single T cell receptor (beta chain) sequence and its context. TCRdb processed the reads anew with MiXCR; each CDR3 protein has one entry. The table includes about 160,000 distinct CDR3 sequences, 17% detected once. These data come from a study of T cell repertoires in cytomegalovirus infection. Deletions cut 5 bases from V and 9 bases from J, with 17 bases between. The CDR3 extends over 14 amino acids. Germline CDR1 is LGHNT and CDR2 is FRNRAP. Source material: CD8+ T cells from PBMCs. The J gene is TRBJ2-1, the V gene TRBV12-5; D uncertain. This TCR derives from a human donor in good health (CMV status not recorded). Some clones in this sample may be carry-over from other donors' samples. CDR3: CASGPPHRLGEQFF. In DNA, the CDR3 is TGTGCTAGTGGTCCCCCCCATCGGCTGGGTGAGCAGTTCTTC. Supplemented by reference TRBV12-5 and TRBJ2-1, the full variable domain reads DARVTQTPRHKVTEMGQEVTMRCQPILGHNTVFWYRQTMMQGLELLAYFRNRAPLDDSGMPKDRFSAEMPDATLATLKIQPSEPRDSAVYFCASGPPHRLGEQFFGPGTRLTVL.